The text below deals with one TCR beta chain. This specimen belongs to a study of blood T cell repertoires in COVID-19. Germline V lookup: CDR1 SGHDN, CDR2 FVKESK. Trimming cost V 1 base and J 0 bases, with 8 bases left between them. The CDR3 covers 15 residues. In the original processing: How many nucleated cells were present was estimated from reference gene primer amplification. Sequencing was performed with immunoSEQ multiplex PCR; in TCRdb, only in-frame clones are kept and a portion is missing. The V and J calls and clone size were taken over from that table, and D and trimming were inferred from the DNA. The repertoire holds more than 95,000 clones, 70% to 90% seen once, with about 3% in the top ten.

The receptor comes from a human donor in a cohort sampled during active COVID-19. Sequencing was done on a sample of peripheral blood. The gene calls are TRBV14 and TRBJ2-3; D may be TRBD1 (6 bases). The CDR3: CASSQGQVSTDTQYF. CDR3 coding DNA: TGTGCCAGCAGCCAAGGACAGGTTAGCACAGATACGCAGTATTTT.